This T cell receptor (beta chain) was recovered during a study of blood T cell repertoires in COVID-19. Across the study: In each case, the material was cDNA or gDNA derived from T cells, B-cell-depleted T cells, or PBMCs.

Some clones are missing from TCRdb's copy, which holds only in-frame ones; the method was immunoSEQ multiplex PCR. The table has over 200,000 clones, around 90% seen once. Germline V gene data show CDR1 as LGHNA and CDR2 as YNFKEQ. V lost 5 bases to trimming and J lost 8 bases, with 22 bases between them. The CDR3 has 16 residues. Participant-given clinical history determined each cohort assignment. It was within 2 weeks before study entry that exposed participants met a COVID-19 case. The chain has TRBV4-2 and TRBJ2-1; D may be TRBD2 (6 bases). The sequencing input was PBMCs or T cells enriched from blood (not recorded which). The TCR was taken from a man aged 25-45 years who had been exposed to COVID-19. CDR3 in amino acids: CASSERGGAQIHEQFF. CDR3 coding DNA: TGTGCCAGCAGCGAAAGAGGAGGGGCCCAAATCCATGAGCAGTTCTTC.